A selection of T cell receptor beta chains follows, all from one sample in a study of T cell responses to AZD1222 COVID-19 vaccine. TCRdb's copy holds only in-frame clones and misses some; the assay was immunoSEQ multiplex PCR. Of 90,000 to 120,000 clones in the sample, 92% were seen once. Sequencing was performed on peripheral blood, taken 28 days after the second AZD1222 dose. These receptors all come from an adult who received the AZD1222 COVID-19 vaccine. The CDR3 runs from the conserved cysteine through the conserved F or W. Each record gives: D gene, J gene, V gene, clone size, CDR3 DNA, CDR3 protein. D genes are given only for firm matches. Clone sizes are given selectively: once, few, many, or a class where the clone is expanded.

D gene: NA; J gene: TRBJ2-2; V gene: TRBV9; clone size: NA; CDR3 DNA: TGTGCCAGCAGCGTAGACAGAGAGAACACCGGGGAGCTGTTTTTT; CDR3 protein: CASSVDRENTGELFF
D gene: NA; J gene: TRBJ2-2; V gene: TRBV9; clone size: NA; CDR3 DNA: TGTGCCAGCAGCGACAGGAGGAACACCGGGGAGCTGTTTTTT; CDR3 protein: CASSDRRNTGELFF
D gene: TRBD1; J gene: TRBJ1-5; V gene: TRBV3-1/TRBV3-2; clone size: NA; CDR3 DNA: TGTGCCAGCAGCCAAGGCCCCATGGACAGGGTTGATCAGCCCCAGCATTTT; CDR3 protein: CASSQGPMDRVDQPQHF
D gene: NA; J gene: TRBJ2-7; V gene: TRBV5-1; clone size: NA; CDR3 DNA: TGCGCCAGCAGCCAATCACAGGGTCTCCTACTCTACGAGCAGTACTTC; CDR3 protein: CASSQSQGLLLYEQYF
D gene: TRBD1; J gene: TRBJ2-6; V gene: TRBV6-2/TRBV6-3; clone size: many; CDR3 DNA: TGTGCCAGCAGCTTTCAGGGGGCTGGGGCCAACGTCCTGACTTTC; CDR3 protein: CASSFQGAGANVLTF
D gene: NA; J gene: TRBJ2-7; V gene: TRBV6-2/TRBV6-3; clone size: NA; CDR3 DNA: TGTGCCAGCAGCCGGGTGGAGCGCTACGAGCAGTACTTC; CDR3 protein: CASSRVERYEQYF
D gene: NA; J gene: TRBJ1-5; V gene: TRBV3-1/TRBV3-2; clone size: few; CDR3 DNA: TGTGCCAGCAGCAATGGTCCTAGCAATCAGCCCCAGCATTTT; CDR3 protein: CASSNGPSNQPQHF
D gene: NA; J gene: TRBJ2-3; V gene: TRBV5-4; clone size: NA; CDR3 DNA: TGTGCCAGCAGCAAGGGAGGATTAGACTTCACAGATACGCAGTATTTT; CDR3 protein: CASSKGGLDFTDTQYF
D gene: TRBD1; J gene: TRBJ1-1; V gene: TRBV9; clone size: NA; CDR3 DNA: TGTGCCAGCAGCGTAGGGGACAGGGGGCCAGGGACTGAAGCTTTCTTT; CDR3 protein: CASSVGDRGPGTEAFF
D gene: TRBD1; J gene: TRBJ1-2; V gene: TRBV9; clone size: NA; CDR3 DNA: TGTGCCAGCAGCACTCAGGGGGGTGGCTACACCTTC; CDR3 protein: CASSTQGGGYTF
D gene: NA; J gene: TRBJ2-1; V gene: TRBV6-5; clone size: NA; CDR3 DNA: TGTGCCAGCACTAGGTCTCTTGTATACAATGAGCAGTTCTTC; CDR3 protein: CASTRSLVYNEQFF
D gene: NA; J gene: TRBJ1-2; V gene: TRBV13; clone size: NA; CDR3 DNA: TGTGCCAGCAGCTTAGTGGCAAACTATGGCTACACCTTC; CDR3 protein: CASSLVANYGYTF
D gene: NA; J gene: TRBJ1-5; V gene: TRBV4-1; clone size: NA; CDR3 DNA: TGCGCCAGCAGCCGTGGGTGGGGTCAGCCCCAGCATTTT; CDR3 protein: CASSRGWGQPQHF
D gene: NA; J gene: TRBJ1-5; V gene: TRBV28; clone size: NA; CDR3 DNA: TGTGCCAGCAGTTTGAACGGAAAATATCAGCCCCAGCATTTT; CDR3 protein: CASSLNGKYQPQHF
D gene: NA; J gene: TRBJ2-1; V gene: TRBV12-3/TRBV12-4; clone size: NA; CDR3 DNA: TGTGCCAGCAGTTCCACTCTTTACAATGAGCAGTTCTTC; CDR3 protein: CASSSTLYNEQFF
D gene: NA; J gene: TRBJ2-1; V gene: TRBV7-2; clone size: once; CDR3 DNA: TGTGCCAGCCTAAGGGACGAATACAATGAGCAGTTCTTC; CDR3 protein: CASLRDEYNEQFF
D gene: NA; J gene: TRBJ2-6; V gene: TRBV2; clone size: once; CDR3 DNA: TGTGCCAGCACTGGGACCCCGCGGCACTCTGGGGCCAACGTCCTGACTTTC; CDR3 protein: CASTGTPRHSGANVLTF
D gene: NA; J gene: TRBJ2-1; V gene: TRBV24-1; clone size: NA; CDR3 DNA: TGTGCCACCAGTGACCGGATCAACAATGAGCAGTTCTTC; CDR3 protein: CATSDRINNEQFF
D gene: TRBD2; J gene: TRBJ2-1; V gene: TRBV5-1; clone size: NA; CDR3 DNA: TGCGCCAGCAGCTCACTAGCGTGGTACAATGAGCAGTTCTTC; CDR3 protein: CASSSLAWYNEQFF
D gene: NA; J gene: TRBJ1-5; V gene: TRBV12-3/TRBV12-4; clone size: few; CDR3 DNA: TGTGCCAGCAGTTTCGGTAGCAATCAGCCCCAGCATTTT; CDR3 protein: CASSFGSNQPQHF
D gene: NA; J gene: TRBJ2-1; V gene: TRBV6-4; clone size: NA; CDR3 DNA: TGTGCCAGCAGCCAACTGGGGGGGGGCAAATACAATGAGCAGTTCTTC; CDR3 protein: CASSQLGGGKYNEQFF
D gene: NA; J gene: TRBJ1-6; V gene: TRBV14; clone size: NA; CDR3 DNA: TGTGCCAGCAGCCAAGATAGGACATCTGTGAGGGCCCTCCACTTT; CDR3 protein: CASSQDRTSVRALHF
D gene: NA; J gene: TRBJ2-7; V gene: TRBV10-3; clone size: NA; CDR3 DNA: TGTGCCATCTCCCCCAGGGACAATTACGAGCAGTACTTC; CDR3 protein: CAISPRDNYEQYF
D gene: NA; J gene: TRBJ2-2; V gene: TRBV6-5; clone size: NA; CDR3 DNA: TGTGCCAGCAGCTTACAGTCCGGGGAGCTGTTTTTT; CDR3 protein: CASSLQSGELFF
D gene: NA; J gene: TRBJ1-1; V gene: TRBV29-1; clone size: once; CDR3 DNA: TGCAGCGTTGAAGATAGAGCAGGTTCGAACACTGAAGCTTTCTTT; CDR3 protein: CSVEDRAGSNTEAFF
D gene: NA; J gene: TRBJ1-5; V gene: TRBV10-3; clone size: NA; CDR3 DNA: TGTGCCATCAGCCCACAGGTCAATCAGCCCCAGCATTTT; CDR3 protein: CAISPQVNQPQHF
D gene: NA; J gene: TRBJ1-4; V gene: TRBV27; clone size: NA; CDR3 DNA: TGTGCCAGCAGTTTATCCAGGGCAACTAATGAAAAACTGTTTTTT; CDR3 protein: CASSLSRATNEKLFF
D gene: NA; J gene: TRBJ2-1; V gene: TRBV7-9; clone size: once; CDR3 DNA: TGTGCCAGCAGCTTAGAACGTGGGTTTGAGCAGTTCTTC; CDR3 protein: CASSLERGFEQFF
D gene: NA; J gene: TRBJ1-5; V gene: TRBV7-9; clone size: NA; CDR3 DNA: TGTGCCAGCAGCTTAGCAGGAACGGGGCAGCCCCAGCATTTT; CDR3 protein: CASSLAGTGQPQHF
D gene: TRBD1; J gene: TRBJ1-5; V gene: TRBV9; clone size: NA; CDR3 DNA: TGTGCCAGCAGCCCGGGACAGGGGTTGGGCAATCAGCCCCAGCATTTT; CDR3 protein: CASSPGQGLGNQPQHF
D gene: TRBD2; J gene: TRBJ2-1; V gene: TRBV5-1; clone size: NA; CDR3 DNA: TGCGCCAGCAGCTTGGGAGGTAGCGGGGCCTCCTACAATGAGCAGTTCTTC; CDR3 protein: CASSLGGSGASYNEQFF
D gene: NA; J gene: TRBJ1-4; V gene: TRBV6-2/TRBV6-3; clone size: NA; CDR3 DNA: TGTGCCAGCAGTTCCAGCGAAGATTTTGAAAAACTGTTTTTT; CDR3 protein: CASSSSEDFEKLFF